This TCR beta chain was identified during a study of regulatory T cells (dated by TCRdb to 2016 to 2018). Turning to the overall study: The study compared T-cell receptor beta repertoires of sorted regulatory, conventional CD4+ and CD8+ T cells between CD3G-deficient patients and healthy controls.

Every CD3G-deficient patient showed evidence of autoimmunity, and the autoimmunity was more severe in two of the patients. Patients were tested at ages ranging from 2 to 39 years, and reduced naive and increased memory CD4+ and CD8+ T-cell proportions were found in the patients. CD4+ cells were FACS-sorted into CD25-high CD127-low regulatory T cells and CD25-low CD127-high conventional CD4+ T cells. More than five individuals with CD3G deficiency were included in the patient group. An international network of physicians across the United States, Europe and Asia provided the patient samples and clinical data. Ficoll density separation was used to isolate peripheral blood mononuclear cells. The multiplex PCR used 52 forward TRBV primers and 13 reverse TRBJ primers, with assay-based and computational corrections for amplification bias. Rearranged TRB loci were amplified from genomic DNA by multiplex PCR within the immunoSEQ assay. An Illumina HiSeq platform was used to sequence the TRB amplicons. Per the original workflow: Raw sequences were error-filtered and aligned to reference gene sequences by custom algorithms, then analyzed with the immunoSEQ online tools. Frequencies of productive and nonproductive TRB rearrangements were assessed among unique sequences as well as among total sequences. The likelihood of self-reactivity was estimated by examining two features, hydrophobicity and amino acid composition, of TRB CDR3 positions 6 and 7. Group comparisons used t tests, Mann-Whitney tests or two-way ANOVA run in Prism software. TCRdb limited this immuneACCESS table to in-frame rearrangements with V and J called. A share of clones is missing; checked studies link under half to unresolved V genes, and the rest is unexplained. V and J calls and clone size follow that table, whereas D and trimming were derived from the DNA. This sample gives about 28,000 clones in total; 85% to 95% of them show up just once. 1.5% to 1.9% of the sample lies in the top ten.

The investigation overall reported the following: Restricted unique TRB V-J pairs and skewed V and J gene usage were observed in patient repertoires, most markedly in regulatory T cells. Enrichment for hydrophobic residues at CDR3 positions 6 and 7 was found in conventional CD4+ T cells from CD3G-deficient patients, suggesting more self-reactive specificities.

This clone was observed a single time. Its antigen is not yet known. No much larger clone is present one base from it, and per-base qualities are unavailable. The sample taken for sequencing was conventional CD4+ T cells sorted from blood. The sequence came from a person in their late teens or twenties with CD3G deficiency.

The DNA sequence reads TGTGCCAGCAGTGAGGGTTGGGGGACTGAAGCTTTCTTT. This gives the protein CASSEGWGTEAFF. This receptor chain uses TRBV6-1 and TRBJ1-1; the D gene is perhaps TRBD1, from 5 matching bases. From its cysteine to its phenylalanine, the CDR3 spans 13 amino acids. The entry retains the CDR3 DNA only, 39 bases that are in frame from base 1. The germline ends are 10 bases apart after V is trimmed by 3 bases and J by 5 bases. The germline V gene specifies MNHNS as CDR1 and SASEGT as CDR2.